This T cell receptor beta chain was identified in a study of T cell responses to AZD1222 COVID-19 vaccine. Study information: Second-dose timings of about 4 or about 12 weeks were pooled. Study observations and caveats: It should be noted that donors were predominantly white British and more often female, and clonal diversity was possibly underestimated. Baseline seropositivity characterized only a handful of AZD1222 recipients. Repertoires were collected only later (after the peak T cell response had occurred).

This CDR3 has 15 residues. Trimming pared 4 bases from V and 4 bases from J, leaving 14 bases between. Germline CDR1 and CDR2: SGHRS and YFSETQ. Comment on this clone: Antigen specificity is unknown.

Only in-frame clones appear in the TCRdb table, and some are missing; sequencing was by immunoSEQ multiplex PCR. The sample yields about 130,000 clones, approximately 88% seen once. Sequencing used peripheral blood, obtained on day 0 of AZD1222 vaccination. This rearrangement joins TRBV5-1 to TRBJ1-4; D might be TRBD1 (6 bases). The source is an adult in good health. The CDR3 DNA is TGCGCCAGCAGCCCCCCCGGACAGCTTAATGAAAAACTGTTTTTT. Translated, it gives CASSPPGQLNEKLFF.